This section outlines one TCR beta chain sequence together with its context. Its antigen is currently unknown. Germline-derived CDR1 and CDR2 are LGHNA and YNFKEQ. V lost 1 base and J lost 2, with 18 bases in between. This CDR3 spans 17 amino acids. Profiling relied on immunoSEQ multiplex PCR, and the TCRdb table lists in-frame clones only, not all of them. The data contain 70,000 to 75,000 clones, 95% of them seen just once; the ten biggest clones take up approximately 0.031%. The data originate from a study of human thymus T cells. Overall study findings and caveats: V and J gene usage appeared biased in thymic and blood repertoires. Related research has reported that thymic repertoires overlap highly among unrelated individuals.

Resections from corrective heart surgery provided thymus tissue. Corrective surgery for congenital heart defects was being performed on the healthy Finnish infants who served as donors. The origin of this receptor is a girl less than two years old with a congenital heart defect but otherwise immunologically healthy. The sequenced sample consisted of thymus tissue. The rearrangement links TRBV4-2 to TRBJ2-7; D is possibly TRBD1 or TRBD2 (5 bases each). As DNA, the CDR3 is TGTGCCAGCAGCCAAGGGCGTGGGGGTGTGGCCCCCTACGAGCAGTACTTC. Translated: CASSQGRGGVAPYEQYF.